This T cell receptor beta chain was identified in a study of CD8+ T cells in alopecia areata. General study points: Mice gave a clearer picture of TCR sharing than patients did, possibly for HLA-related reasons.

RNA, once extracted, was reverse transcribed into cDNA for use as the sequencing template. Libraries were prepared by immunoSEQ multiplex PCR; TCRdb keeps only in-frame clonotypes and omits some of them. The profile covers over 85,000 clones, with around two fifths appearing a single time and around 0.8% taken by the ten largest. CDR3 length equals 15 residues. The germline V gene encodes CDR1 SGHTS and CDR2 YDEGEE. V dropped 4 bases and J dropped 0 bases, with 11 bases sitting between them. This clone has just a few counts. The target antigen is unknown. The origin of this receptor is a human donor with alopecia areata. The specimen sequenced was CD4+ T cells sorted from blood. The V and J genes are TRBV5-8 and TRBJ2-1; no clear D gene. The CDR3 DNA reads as TGTGCCAGCAGCCCCGACATGGTCTCCTACAATGAGCAGTTCTTC. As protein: CASSPDMVSYNEQFF.